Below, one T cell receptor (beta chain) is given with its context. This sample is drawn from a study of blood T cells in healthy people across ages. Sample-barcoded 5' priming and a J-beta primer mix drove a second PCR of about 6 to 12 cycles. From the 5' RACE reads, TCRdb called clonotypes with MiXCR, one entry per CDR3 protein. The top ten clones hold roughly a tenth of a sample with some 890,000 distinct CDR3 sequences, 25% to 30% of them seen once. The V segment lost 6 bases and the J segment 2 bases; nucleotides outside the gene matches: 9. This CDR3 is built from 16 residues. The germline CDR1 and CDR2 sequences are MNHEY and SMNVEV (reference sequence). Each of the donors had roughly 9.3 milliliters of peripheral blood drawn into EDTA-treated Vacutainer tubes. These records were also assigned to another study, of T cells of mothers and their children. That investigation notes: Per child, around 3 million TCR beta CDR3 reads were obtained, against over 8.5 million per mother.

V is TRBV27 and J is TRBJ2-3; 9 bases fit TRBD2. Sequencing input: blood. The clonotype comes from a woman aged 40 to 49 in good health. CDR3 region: CASSRGSGGDTDTQYF. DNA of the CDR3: TGTGCCAGCAGCAGGGGTAGCGGGGGTGACACAGATACGCAGTATTTT.